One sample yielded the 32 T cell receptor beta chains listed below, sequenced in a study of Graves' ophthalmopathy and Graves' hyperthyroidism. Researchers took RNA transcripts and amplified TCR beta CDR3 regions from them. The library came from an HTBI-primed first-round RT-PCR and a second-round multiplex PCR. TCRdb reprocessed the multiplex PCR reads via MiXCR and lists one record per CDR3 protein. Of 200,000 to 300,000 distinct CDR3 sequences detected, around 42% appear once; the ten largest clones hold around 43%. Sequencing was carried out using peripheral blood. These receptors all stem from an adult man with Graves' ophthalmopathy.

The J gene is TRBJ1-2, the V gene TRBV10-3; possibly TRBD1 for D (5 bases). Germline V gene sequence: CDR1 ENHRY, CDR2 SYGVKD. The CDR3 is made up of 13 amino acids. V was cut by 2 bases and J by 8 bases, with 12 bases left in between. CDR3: CAISEGGAEGYTF. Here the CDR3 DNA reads TGTGCCATCAGTGAGGGAGGGGCGGAGGGCTACACCTTC.

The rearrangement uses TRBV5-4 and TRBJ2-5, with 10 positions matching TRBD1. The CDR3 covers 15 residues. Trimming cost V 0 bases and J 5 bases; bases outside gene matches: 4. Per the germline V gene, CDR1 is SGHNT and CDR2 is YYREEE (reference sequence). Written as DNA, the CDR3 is TGTGCCAGCAGCTTGGGACAGGGGGCATGGGAGACCCAGTACTTC. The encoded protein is CASSLGQGAWETQYF.

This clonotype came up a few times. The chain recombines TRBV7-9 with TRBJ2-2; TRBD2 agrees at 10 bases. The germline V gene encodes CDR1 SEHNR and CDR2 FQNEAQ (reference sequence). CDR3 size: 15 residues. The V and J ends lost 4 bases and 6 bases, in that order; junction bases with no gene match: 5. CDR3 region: CASSYLAGVAGELFF. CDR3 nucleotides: TGTGCCAGCAGCTACCTAGCGGGAGTCGCCGGGGAGCTGTTTTTT.

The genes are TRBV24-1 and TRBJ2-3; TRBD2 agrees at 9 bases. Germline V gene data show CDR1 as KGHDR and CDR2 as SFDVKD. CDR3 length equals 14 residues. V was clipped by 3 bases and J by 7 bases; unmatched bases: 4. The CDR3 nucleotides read TGTGCCACCAGTGATGCGGGAGGGCCGAATACGCAGTATTTT. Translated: CATSDAGGPNTQYF.

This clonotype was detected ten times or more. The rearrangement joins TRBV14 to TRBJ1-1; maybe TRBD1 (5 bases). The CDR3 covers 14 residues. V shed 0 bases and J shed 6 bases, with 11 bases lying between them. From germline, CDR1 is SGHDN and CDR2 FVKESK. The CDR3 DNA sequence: TGTGCCAGCAGCCAAGATGTGTGGGGGGCTGAAGCTTTCTTT. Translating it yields CASSQDVWGAEAFF.

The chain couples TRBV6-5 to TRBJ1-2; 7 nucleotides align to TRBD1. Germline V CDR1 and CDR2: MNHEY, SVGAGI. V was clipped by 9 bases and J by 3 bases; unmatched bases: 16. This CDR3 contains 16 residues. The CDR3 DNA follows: TGTGCCAGTGGGCGGAGCAGGGGGGAAATTTACTATGGCTACACCTTC. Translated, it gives CASGRSRGEIYYGYTF.

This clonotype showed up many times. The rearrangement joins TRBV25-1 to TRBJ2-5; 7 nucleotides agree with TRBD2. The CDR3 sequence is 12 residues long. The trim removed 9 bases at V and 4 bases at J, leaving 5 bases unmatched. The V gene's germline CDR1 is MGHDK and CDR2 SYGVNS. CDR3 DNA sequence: TGTGCCAGGTGGGAGGGTGGAGAGACCCAGTACTTC. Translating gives CARWEGGETQYF.

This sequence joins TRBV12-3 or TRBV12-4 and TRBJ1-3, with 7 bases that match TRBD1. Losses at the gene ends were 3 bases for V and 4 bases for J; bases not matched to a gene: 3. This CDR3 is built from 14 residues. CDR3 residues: CASSFRGRGNTIYF. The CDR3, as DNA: TGTGCCAGCAGTTTTAGGGGGCGAGGAAACACCATATATTTT.

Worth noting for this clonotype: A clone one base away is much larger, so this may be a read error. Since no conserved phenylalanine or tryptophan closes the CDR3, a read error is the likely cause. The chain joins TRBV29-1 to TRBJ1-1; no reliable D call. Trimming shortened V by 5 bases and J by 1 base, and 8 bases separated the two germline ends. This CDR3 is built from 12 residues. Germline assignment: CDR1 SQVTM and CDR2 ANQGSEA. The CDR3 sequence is CSVKSGNTEAFL. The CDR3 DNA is TGCAGCGTTAAGTCAGGGAACACTGAAGCTTTCCTT.

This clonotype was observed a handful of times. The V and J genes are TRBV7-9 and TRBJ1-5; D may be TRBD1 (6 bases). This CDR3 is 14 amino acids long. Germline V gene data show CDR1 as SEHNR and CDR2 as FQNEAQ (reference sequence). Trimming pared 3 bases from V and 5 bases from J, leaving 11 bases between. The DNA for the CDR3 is TGTGCCAGCAGCTTGGCAGGGGTATATCAGCCCCAGCATTTT. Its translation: CASSLAGVYQPQHF.

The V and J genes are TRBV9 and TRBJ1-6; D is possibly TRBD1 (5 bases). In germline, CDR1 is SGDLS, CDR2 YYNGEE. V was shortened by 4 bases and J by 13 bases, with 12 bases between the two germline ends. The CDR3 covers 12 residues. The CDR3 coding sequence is TGTGCCAGCAGCCCGGGACTTTCTCCCCTCCACTTT. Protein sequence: CASSPGLSPLHF.

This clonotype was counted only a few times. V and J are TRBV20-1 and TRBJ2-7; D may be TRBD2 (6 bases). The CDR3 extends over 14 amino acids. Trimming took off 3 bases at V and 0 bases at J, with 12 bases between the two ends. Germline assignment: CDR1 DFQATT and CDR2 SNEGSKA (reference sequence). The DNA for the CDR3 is TGCAGTGCTAGGGAGGGGACGGTCTCCTACGAGCAGTACTTC. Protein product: CSAREGTVSYEQYF.

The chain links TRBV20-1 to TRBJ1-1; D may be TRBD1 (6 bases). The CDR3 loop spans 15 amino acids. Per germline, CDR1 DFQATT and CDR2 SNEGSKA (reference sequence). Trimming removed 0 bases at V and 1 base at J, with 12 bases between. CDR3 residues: CSARDRDIWNTEAFF. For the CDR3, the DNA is TGCAGTGCTAGAGACCGGGACATCTGGAACACTGAAGCTTTCTTT.

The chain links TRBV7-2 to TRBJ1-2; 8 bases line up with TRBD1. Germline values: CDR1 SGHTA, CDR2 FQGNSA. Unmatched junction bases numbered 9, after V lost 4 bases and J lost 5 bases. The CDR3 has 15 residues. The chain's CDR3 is CASSYSGGAGYGYTF. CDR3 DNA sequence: TGTGCCAGCAGCTACTCAGGGGGCGCAGGGTATGGCTACACCTTC. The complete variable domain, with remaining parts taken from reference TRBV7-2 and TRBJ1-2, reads GAGVSQSPSNKVTEKGKDVELRCDPISGHTALYWYRQSLGQGLEFLIYFQGNSAPDKSGLPSDRFSAERTGGSVSTLTIQRTQQEDSAVYLCASSYSGGAGYGYTFGSGTRLTVV.

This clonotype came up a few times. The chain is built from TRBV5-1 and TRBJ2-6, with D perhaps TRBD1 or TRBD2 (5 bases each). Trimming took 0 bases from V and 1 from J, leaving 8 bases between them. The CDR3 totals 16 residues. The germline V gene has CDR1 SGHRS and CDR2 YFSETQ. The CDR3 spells CASSLDWGSGANVLTF. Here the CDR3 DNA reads TGCGCCAGCAGCTTGGACTGGGGGTCTGGGGCCAACGTCCTGACTTTC.

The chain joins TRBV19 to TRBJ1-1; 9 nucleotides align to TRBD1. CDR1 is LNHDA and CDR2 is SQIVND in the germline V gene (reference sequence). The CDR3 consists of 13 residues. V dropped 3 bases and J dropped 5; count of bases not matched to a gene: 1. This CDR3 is CASSMDRGTEAFF. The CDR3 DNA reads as TGTGCCAGTAGTATGGACAGGGGTACTGAAGCTTTCTTT.

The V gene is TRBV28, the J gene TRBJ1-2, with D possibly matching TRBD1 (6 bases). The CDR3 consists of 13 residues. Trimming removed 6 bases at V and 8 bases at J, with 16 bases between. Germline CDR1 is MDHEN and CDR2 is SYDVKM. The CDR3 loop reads CASRDTGSGGYTF. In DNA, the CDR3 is TGTGCCAGCAGGGATACAGGGAGTGGAGGCTACACCTTC.

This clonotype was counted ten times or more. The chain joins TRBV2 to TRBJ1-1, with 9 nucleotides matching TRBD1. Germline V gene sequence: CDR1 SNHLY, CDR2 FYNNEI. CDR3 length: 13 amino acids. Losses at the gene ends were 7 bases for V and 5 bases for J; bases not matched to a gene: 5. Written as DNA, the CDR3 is TGTGCCAGCATCCGGGACAGGGAAACTGAAGCTTTCTTT. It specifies CASIRDRETEAFF.

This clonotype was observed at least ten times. The CDR3 DNA reads as TGTGCCAGCAGCCCTCTCACAGGGAAGGGAAACACCATATATTTT. Translated: CASSPLTGKGNTIYF. The chain is built from TRBV11-2 and TRBJ1-3, with a possible D match to TRBD1 (6 bases). This CDR3 region has 15 residues. CDR1 is SGHAT and CDR2 is FQNNGV in the germline V gene. Trimming pared 5 bases from V and 4 bases from J, leaving 15 bases between.

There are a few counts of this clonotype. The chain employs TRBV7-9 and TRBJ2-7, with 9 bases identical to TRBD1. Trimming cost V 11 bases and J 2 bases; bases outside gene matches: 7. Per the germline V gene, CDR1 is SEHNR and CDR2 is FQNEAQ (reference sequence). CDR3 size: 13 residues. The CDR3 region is CALEGQGPYEQYF. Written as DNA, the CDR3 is TGTGCCTTGGAGGGACAGGGACCCTACGAGCAGTACTTC.

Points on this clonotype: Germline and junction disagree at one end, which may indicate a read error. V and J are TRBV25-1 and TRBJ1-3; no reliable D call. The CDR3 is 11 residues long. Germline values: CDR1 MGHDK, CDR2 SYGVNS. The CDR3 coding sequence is TGTGCCAGCAGTGCCCAGTACACCGTATATTTT. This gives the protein CASSAQYTVYF.

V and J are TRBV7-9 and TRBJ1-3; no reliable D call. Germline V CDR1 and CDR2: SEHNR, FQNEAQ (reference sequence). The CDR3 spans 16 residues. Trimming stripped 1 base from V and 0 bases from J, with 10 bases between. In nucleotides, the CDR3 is TGTGCCAGCAGCTTAGGGGCGGGGAACTCTGGAAACACCATATATTTT. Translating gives CASSLGAGNSGNTIYF.

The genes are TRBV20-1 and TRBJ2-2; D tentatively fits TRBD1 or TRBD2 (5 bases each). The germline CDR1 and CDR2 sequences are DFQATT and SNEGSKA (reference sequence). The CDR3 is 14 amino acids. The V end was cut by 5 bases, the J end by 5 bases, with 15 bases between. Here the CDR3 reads CSAGAGSMTGELFF. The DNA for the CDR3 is TGCAGTGCTGGGGCTGGGAGTATGACCGGGGAGCTGTTTTTT.

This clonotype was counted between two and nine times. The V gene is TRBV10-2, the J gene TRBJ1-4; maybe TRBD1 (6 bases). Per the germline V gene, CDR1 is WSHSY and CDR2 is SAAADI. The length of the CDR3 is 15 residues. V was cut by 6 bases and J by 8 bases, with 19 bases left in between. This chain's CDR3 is CASSWGKGGGEKLFF. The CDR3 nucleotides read TGCGCCAGCAGCTGGGGGAAGGGGGGTGGAGAAAAACTGTTTTTT.

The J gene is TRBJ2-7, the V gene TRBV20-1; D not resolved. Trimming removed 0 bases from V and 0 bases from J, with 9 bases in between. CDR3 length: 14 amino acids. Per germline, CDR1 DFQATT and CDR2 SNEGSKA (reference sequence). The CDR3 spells CSARDLDISYEQYF. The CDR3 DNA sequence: TGCAGTGCTAGAGATCTAGACATCTCCTACGAGCAGTACTTC.

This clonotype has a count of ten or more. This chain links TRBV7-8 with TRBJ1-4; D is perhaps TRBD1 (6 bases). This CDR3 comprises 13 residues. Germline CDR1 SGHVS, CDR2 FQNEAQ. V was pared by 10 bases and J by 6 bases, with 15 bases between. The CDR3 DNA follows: TGTGCCACACGCGGGACAAGAGATGAAAAACTGTTTTTT. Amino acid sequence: CATRGTRDEKLFF.

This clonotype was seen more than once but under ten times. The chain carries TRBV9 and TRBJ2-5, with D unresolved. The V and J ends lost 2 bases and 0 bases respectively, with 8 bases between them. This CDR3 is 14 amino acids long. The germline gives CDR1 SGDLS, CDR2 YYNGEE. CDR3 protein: CASSVYVDQETQYF. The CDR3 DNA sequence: TGTGCCAGCAGCGTTTATGTGGACCAAGAGACCCAGTACTTC.

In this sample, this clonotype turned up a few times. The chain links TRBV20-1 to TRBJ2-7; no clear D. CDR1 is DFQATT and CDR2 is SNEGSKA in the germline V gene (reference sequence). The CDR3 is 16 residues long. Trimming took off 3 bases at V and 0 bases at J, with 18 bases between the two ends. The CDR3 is CSASGELWASSYEQYF. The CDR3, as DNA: TGCAGTGCTAGTGGCGAACTTTGGGCGAGCTCCTACGAGCAGTACTTC.

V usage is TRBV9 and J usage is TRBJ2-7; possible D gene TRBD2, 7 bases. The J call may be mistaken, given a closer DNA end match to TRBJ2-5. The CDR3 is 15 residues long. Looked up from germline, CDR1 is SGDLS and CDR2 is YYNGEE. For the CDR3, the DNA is TGTGCCAGCAGCACCGACGTCGGGGGGCGGGAGACCCAGTACTTC. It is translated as CASSTDVGGRETQYF.

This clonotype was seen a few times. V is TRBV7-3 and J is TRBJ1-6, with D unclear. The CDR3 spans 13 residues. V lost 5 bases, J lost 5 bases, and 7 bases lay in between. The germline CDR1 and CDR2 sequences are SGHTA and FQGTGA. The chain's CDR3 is CASSRSNNSPLHF. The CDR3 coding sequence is TGTGCCAGCAGCCGGTCTAATAATTCACCCCTCCACTTT.

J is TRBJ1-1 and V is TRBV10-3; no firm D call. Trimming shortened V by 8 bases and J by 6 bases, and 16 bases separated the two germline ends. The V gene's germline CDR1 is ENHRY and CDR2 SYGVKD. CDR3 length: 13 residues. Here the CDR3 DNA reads TGTGCCATCCGTTCTTTTAAAGTATCTGAAGCTTTCTTT. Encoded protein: CAIRSFKVSEAFF.

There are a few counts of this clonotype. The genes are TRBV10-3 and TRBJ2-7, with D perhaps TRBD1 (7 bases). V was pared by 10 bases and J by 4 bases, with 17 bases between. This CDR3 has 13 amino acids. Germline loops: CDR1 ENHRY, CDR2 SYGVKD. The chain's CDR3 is CASSLRGRYEQYF. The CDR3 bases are TGTGCCAGCAGCCTCAGGGGGAGGTACGAGCAGTACTTC.